The 9 T cell receptor beta chains in this list originate from one sample, sequenced in a study of blood T cell repertoires in COVID-19. Assay used: immunoSEQ multiplex PCR; TCRdb lists only in-frame clones, some missing. The sample includes hundreds of thousands of clones, over 75% of them seen just once. The sample consisted of PBMCs or T cells enriched from blood (not recorded which). These receptor sequences come from a woman aged 55-69 years who had recovered from COVID-19.

The V call is TRBV7-9, the J call TRBJ1-2; D not certain. There are 13 residues in the CDR3. V was clipped by 2 bases and J by 4 bases, with 8 bases between them. Per the germline V gene, CDR1 is SEHNR and CDR2 is FQNEAQ (reference sequence). The CDR3 spells CASSLNGAYGYTF. DNA for the CDR3: TGTGCCAGCAGCTTAAATGGAGCCTATGGCTACACCTTC. The entire variable domain, with the rest obtained from reference TRBV7-9 and TRBJ1-2, is as follows: DTGVSQNPRHKITKRGQNVTFRCDPISEHNRLYWYRQTLGQGPEFLTYFQNEAQLEKSRLLSDRFSAERPKGSFSTLEIQRTEQGDSAMYLCASSLNGAYGYTFGSGTRLTVV.

The chain is built from TRBV11-2 and TRBJ1-1; D is unclear. CDR3 length: 16 residues. The V gene's germline CDR1 is SGHAT and CDR2 FQNNGV. Trimming took off 4 bases at V and 0 bases at J, with 15 bases between the two ends. CDR3 sequence: CASSSTRQIMNTEAFF. CDR3 nucleotides: TGTGCCAGCAGCTCCACTAGACAAATCATGAACACTGAAGCTTTCTTT. The entire variable domain, with the rest obtained from reference TRBV11-2 and TRBJ1-1, is as follows: EAGVAQSPRYKIIEKRQSVAFWCNPISGHATLYWYQQILGQGPKLLIQFQNNGVVDDSQLPKDRFSAERLKGVDSTLKIQPAKLEDSAVYLCASSSTRQIMNTEAFFGQGTRLTVV.

The chain carries TRBV6-5 and TRBJ2-7; tentatively, D is TRBD1 (6 bases). The CDR3 totals 14 residues. Between the trimmed V and J ends, which lost 5 bases and 7 bases, there was a span of 18 bases. Germline V gene data show CDR1 as MNHEY and CDR2 as SVGAGI. CDR3 loop: CASSNMRGSDEQYF. For the CDR3, the DNA is TGTGCCAGCAGTAATATGAGGGGGTCGGATGAGCAGTACTTC.

The chain joins TRBV19 to TRBJ1-5, with 7 nucleotides matching TRBD1. CDR3 length: 13 residues. Germline loops: CDR1 LNHDA, CDR2 SQIVND (reference sequence). The V segment lost 8 bases and the J segment 7 bases; nucleotides outside the gene matches: 8. The CDR3 DNA reads as TGTGCCAGTGCTGACAGGGTGGGACAGCCCCAGCATTTT. This translates into CASADRVGQPQHF.

Remarks on this clone: At the DNA level, this CDR3 is encoded by other sequences in the same sample as well. The V and J genes are TRBV5-4 and TRBJ2-5, with TRBD1 identical over 11 bases. Germline V lookup: CDR1 SGHNT, CDR2 YYREEE (reference sequence). This CDR3 comprises 14 residues. After removal of 4 bases from V and 2 bases from J, the junction contained 1 base not matched to a gene. This CDR3 is CASSRDRGQETQYF. Written as DNA, the CDR3 is TGTGCCAGCAGCAGGGACAGGGGGCAAGAGACCCAGTACTTC.

This chain's CDR3 is CASSQDQGYGANVLTF. In nucleotides, the CDR3 is TGCGCCAGCAGCCAAGATCAGGGGTACGGGGCCAACGTCCTGACTTTC. This chain connects TRBV4-1 to TRBJ2-6; possibly TRBD1 for D (6 bases). The CDR3 is 16 residues long. In germline, CDR1 is MGHRA, CDR2 YSYEKL. The V and J ends lost 0 bases and 4 bases respectively, with 10 bases between them.

Here the CDR3 reads CASSQGGNYGYTF. CDR3 nucleotides: TGCGCCAGCAGTCAGGGGGGTAACTATGGCTACACCTTC. This chain links TRBV5-1 with TRBJ1-2, with 7 bases that match TRBD1. The CDR3 spans 13 residues. The V segment lost 5 bases and the J segment 1 base; nucleotides outside the gene matches: 2. The germline gives CDR1 SGHRS, CDR2 YFSETQ.

The CDR3 spells CASSPRAGNTIYF. CDR3 DNA: TGTGCCAGCAGTCCCCGGGCTGGAAACACCATATATTTT. The V call is TRBV12-3 or TRBV12-4, the J call TRBJ1-3; D is undetermined. The length of the CDR3 is 13 residues. V was cut by 5 bases and J by 2 bases, with 7 bases left in between.

The chain couples TRBV9 to TRBJ2-1; 11 nucleotides align to TRBD2. Per the germline V gene, CDR1 is SGDLS and CDR2 is YYNGEE. CDR3 length equals 14 residues. Trimming removed 0 bases from V and 9 bases from J; junction bases left unmatched: 2. CDR3 loop: CASSVVAGGGEQFF. In nucleotides, the CDR3 is TGTGCCAGCAGCGTAGTAGCGGGAGGGGGTGAGCAGTTCTTC.